Below are 25 T cell receptor beta chains sequenced from a single sample in a study of T cell responses to AZD1222 COVID-19 vaccine. The assay was immunoSEQ multiplex PCR, and TCRdb's table has in-frame clones only and misses some. Here the sample spans 100,000 to 140,000 clones, more than 75% being singletons. The sample in question was peripheral blood, obtained on day 0 of AZD1222 vaccination. All receptors derive from an adult in good health.

The rearrangement joins TRBV5-1 to TRBJ2-1; 7 bases align to TRBD2. Germline-derived CDR1 and CDR2 are SGHRS and YFSETQ. The CDR3 consists of 14 residues. The V segment lost 1 base and the J segment 6 bases; nucleotides outside the gene matches: 4. CDR3 bases: TGCGCCAGCAGCTTGCTCGGCGGGGGCAATGAGCAGTTCTTC. It yields the protein CASSLLGGGNEQFF.

The J gene is TRBJ1-3, the V gene TRBV3-1 (or the pseudogene TRBV3-2); D is ambiguous. Germline-derived CDR1 and CDR2 are LGHDT and YNNKEL (reference sequence). The CDR3 runs 15 residues. V was cut by 0 bases and J by 0 bases, with 6 bases left in between. This chain's CDR3 is CASSQDSPSGNTIYF. The CDR3 DNA reads TGTGCCAGCAGCCAAGATTCTCCCTCTGGAAACACCATATATTTT.

This sequence joins TRBV5-1 and TRBJ2-5; D unclear. V lost 7 bases and J 4 bases, leaving 14 bases between the germline ends. The germline CDR1 and CDR2 sequences are SGHRS and YFSETQ. CDR3 size: 13 residues. CDR3 in DNA: TGCGCCAGCCGCGACTTGGGGATAGAGACCCAGTACTTC. This translates into CASRDLGIETQYF.

J is TRBJ1-1 and V is TRBV4-1; D perhaps matches TRBD1 (5 bases). This CDR3 spans 12 amino acids. Germline CDR1 MGHRA, CDR2 YSYEKL. V lost 4 bases to trimming and J lost 13 bases, with 16 bases between them. CDR3 loop: CASSPGGDLDFF. The CDR3 nucleotides read TGCGCCAGCAGCCCTGGGGGGGATCTGGATTTCTTT.

CDR3 DNA sequence: TGTGCCAGCAGGGGACGTCAAAGGGAATATGGCTACACCTTC. Translation: CASRGRQREYGYTF. The chain has TRBV11-2 and TRBJ1-2, with TRBD1 as a possible D gene (5 bases). V was cut by 6 bases and J by 5 bases, with 16 bases left in between. The length of the CDR3 is 14 residues. The V gene's germline CDR1 is SGHAT and CDR2 FQNNGV. The full variable domain, completed using reference TRBV11-2 and TRBJ1-2, is EAGVAQSPRYKIIEKRQSVAFWCNPISGHATLYWYQQILGQGPKLLIQFQNNGVVDDSQLPKDRFSAERLKGVDSTLKIQPAKLEDSAVYLCASRGRQREYGYTFGSGTRLTVV.

V gene TRBV6-1 combines with J gene TRBJ1-1; possibly TRBD1 for D (5 bases). CDR3 length: 18 amino acids. The V gene's germline CDR1 is MNHNS and CDR2 SASEGT. V lost 2 bases and J 4 bases, leaving 23 bases between the germline ends. In DNA form, the CDR3 reads TGTGCCAGCAGTGAACGCGGGATGTTCTGGGGGGTCGGCACTGAAGCTTTCTTT. It encodes CASSERGMFWGVGTEAFF.

This chain connects TRBV6-5 to TRBJ2-7, with D perhaps TRBD1 (6 bases). This CDR3 is built from 12 residues. Trimming took off 5 bases at V and 6 bases at J, with 11 bases between the two ends. Germline V gene lookup returns CDR1 MNHEY and CDR2 SVGAGI. The CDR3 reads CASSPTTGEQYF. The CDR3 DNA reads TGTGCCAGCAGTCCAACGACAGGCGAGCAGTACTTC.

This chain uses TRBV7-2 with TRBJ2-6; D remains unclear. The CDR3 is 16 amino acids. V lost 3 bases and J 4 bases, leaving 13 bases between the germline ends. CDR1 is SGHTA and CDR2 is FQGNSA in the germline V gene. The CDR3 is CASSFGLLGGANVLTF. Written as DNA, the CDR3 is TGTGCCAGCAGCTTTGGTCTATTAGGAGGGGCCAACGTCCTGACTTTC.

This clone was picked up one time. This sequence joins TRBV7-2 and TRBJ2-7; D may match TRBD1 or TRBD2 (6 bases each). The CDR3 has 19 residues. The V end lost 4 bases, the J end lost 3 bases, and 28 bases lay between the germline ends. Per the germline V gene, CDR1 is SGHTA and CDR2 is FQGNSA. CDR3 sequence reads: CASSSFTGWGDTGFYEQYF. CDR3 sequence (DNA): TGTGCCAGCAGCTCATTCACTGGGTGGGGGGACACAGGGTTCTACGAGCAGTACTTC.

V gene TRBV5-1 combines with J gene TRBJ1-3, with TRBD1 as a possible D gene (6 bases). From germline, CDR1 is SGHRS and CDR2 YFSETQ. The germline V and J ends were trimmed by 1 base and 0 bases, with 14 bases remaining between them. The CDR3 runs 17 residues. The CDR3 here is CASSLRGTPVSGNTIYF. CDR3 sequence (DNA): TGCGCCAGCAGCTTGAGGGGGACACCCGTCTCTGGAAACACCATATATTTT.

V is TRBV6-5 and J is TRBJ2-7, with D perhaps TRBD2 (6 bases). Looked up from germline, CDR1 is MNHEY and CDR2 is SVGAGI. The CDR3 extends over 13 amino acids. Trimming took off 5 bases at V and 4 bases at J, with 12 bases between the two ends. The CDR3 is CASSLPGGYEQYF. As DNA, the CDR3 is TGTGCCAGCAGTCTCCCCGGGGGTTACGAGCAGTACTTC.

This clone appeared a single time. CDR3 DNA sequence: TGTGCCAGCAGCTCACACAACGCGAACACCGGGGAGCTGTTTTTT. This sequence encodes CASSSHNANTGELFF. The chain links TRBV11-3 to TRBJ2-2, with D uncertain. V was pared by 4 bases and J by 0 bases, with 9 bases between. Germline CDR1 reads SGHNT; CDR2 reads YENEEA. The CDR3 length is 15 residues. Full variable domain (rest looked up from reference TRBV11-3 and TRBJ2-2): EAGVVQSPRYKIIEKKQPVAFWCNPISGHNTLYWYLQNLGQGPELLIRYENEEAVDDSQLPKDRFSAERLKGVDSTLKIQPAELGDSAVYLCASSSHNANTGELFFGEGSRLTVL.

V and J are TRBV5-1 and TRBJ1-4, with D unclear. Per germline, CDR1 SGHRS and CDR2 YFSETQ. This CDR3 has 15 residues. The germline V and J ends were trimmed by 1 base and 12 bases, with 19 bases remaining between them. The CDR3 spells CASSLSWRAVSELFF. For the CDR3, the DNA is TGCGCCAGCAGCTTGAGTTGGAGGGCGGTTTCGGAACTGTTTTTT.

The DNA for the CDR3 is TGTGCCAGCAGTTACCTATGGGGGAGCTATGGCTACACCTTC. This translates into CASSYLWGSYGYTF. This rearrangement joins TRBV6-5 to TRBJ1-2; TRBD1 is a possible D gene (5 bases). CDR1 is MNHEY, CDR2 SVGAGI, per germline. V lost 2 bases, J lost 4 bases, and 11 bases lay in between. The CDR3 totals 14 residues.

This chain joins TRBV28 and TRBJ2-2, with 9 positions matching TRBD2. V was clipped by 5 bases and J by 2 bases; unmatched bases: 12. This CDR3 is built from 18 residues. CDR1 and CDR2 (germline): MDHEN, SYDVKM. The CDR3 DNA reads TGTGCCAGCAGTCCGGACCACCTAGCGGGATTCAACACCGGGGAGCTGTTTTTT. It translates to CASSPDHLAGFNTGELFF.

The gene calls are TRBV20-1 and TRBJ2-1, with D perhaps matching TRBD1 or TRBD2 (5 bases each). Per the germline V gene, CDR1 is DFQATT and CDR2 is SNEGSKA (reference sequence). V was pared by 3 bases and J by 8 bases, with 14 bases between. The CDR3 is made up of 13 amino acids. CDR3 protein: CSASVGAGDEQFF. CDR3 in DNA: TGCAGTGCTAGTGTCGGGGCTGGGGATGAGCAGTTCTTC.

This clone showed up just once. The rearrangement uses TRBV4-3 and TRBJ1-1, with D hard to call. The CDR3 runs to 14 residues. The V gene's germline CDR1 is LGHNA and CDR2 YSLEER. V dropped 6 bases and J dropped 5 bases, with 16 bases sitting between them. CDR3 sequence reads: CASRLLGKDTEAFF. CDR3 sequence (DNA): TGCGCCAGCAGACTACTAGGGAAGGATACTGAAGCTTTCTTT.

The chain links TRBV4-3 to TRBJ2-2; a weak D match, TRBD2 (6 bases). The germline V gene has CDR1 LGHNA and CDR2 YSLEER. The length of the CDR3 is 14 residues. V shed 6 bases and J shed 0 bases, with 8 bases lying between them. The CDR3 loop reads CASREGANTGELFF. In DNA form, the CDR3 reads TGCGCCAGCAGGGAGGGTGCGAACACCGGGGAGCTGTTTTTT.

This chain links TRBV6-2 or TRBV6-3 with TRBJ2-2, with TRBD2 identical over 7 bases. The junction had 7 bases not matched to a gene; V was cut back by 2 bases and J by 1 base. The CDR3 is made up of 17 amino acids. CDR1 and CDR2 from the germline V gene are MNHEY and SVGEGT. The CDR3 region has the DNA TGTGCCAGCAGTTACCGGGGGGTAGCGGAGAACACCGGGGAGCTGTTTTTT. Translating it yields CASSYRGVAENTGELFF.

The chain has TRBV5-1 and TRBJ1-2; D is perhaps TRBD1 (5 bases). CDR1 SGHRS and CDR2 YFSETQ come from the germline V gene. V was trimmed by 4 bases and J by 7 bases, leaving 11 bases between them. This CDR3 is 12 amino acids long. The CDR3 nucleotides are TGCGCCAGCAGCCCTTCAGGGTTTGGCTACACCTTC. Translation: CASSPSGFGYTF.

The chain carries TRBV5-6 and TRBJ1-2, with TRBD1 as a possible D gene (5 bases). V dropped 3 bases and J dropped 4 bases, with 7 bases sitting between them. The CDR3 runs 12 residues. CDR1 is SGHDT, CDR2 YYEEEE, per germline. The CDR3 region has the DNA TGTGCCAGCAGCTCCGACAGCTATGGCTACACCTTC. Encoded protein: CASSSDSYGYTF.

In DNA form, the CDR3 reads TGTGCCAGTAGTATTGCTGCGACTAATGAAAAACTGTTTTTT. This gives the protein CASSIAATNEKLFF. The rearrangement joins TRBV19 to TRBJ1-4; D gene unclear. The CDR3 is 14 amino acids. Germline V CDR1 and CDR2: LNHDA, SQIVND (reference sequence). V was cut by 3 bases and J by 2 bases, with 7 bases left in between. Together with reference TRBV19 and TRBJ1-4, the CDR3 gives the full variable domain: DGGITQSPKYLFRKEGQNVTLSCEQNLNHDAMYWYRQDPGQGLRLIYYSQIVNDFQKGDIAEGYSVSREKKESFPLTVTSAQKNPTAFYLCASSIAATNEKLFFGSGTQLSVL.

For this clone: The junction shows a germline mismatch at one end, possibly a read error. The chain carries TRBV19 and TRBJ1-5; weak D call: TRBD1 (6 bases). CDR3 size: 14 residues. Germline lookup yields CDR1 LNHDA and CDR2 SQIVND (reference sequence). The CDR3 DNA is TGTGCCAGCCCTCCCCCGGGGGGCAAACAGCCCCAGCATTTT. Translated: CASPPPGGKQPQHF.

The J gene is TRBJ2-7, the V gene TRBV2; 7 bases line up with TRBD1. CDR3 length: 13 residues. Per germline, CDR1 SNHLY and CDR2 FYNNEI. V shed 4 bases, J shed 4 bases, and the junction held 4 bases outside the gene matches. The CDR3 DNA reads TGTGCCAGCAGTGCTACAGGGGTTTACGAGCAGTACTTC. Translated, it gives CASSATGVYEQYF.

This chain uses TRBV3-1 (or the pseudogene TRBV3-2) with TRBJ1-1, with D maybe TRBD1 (6 bases). CDR1 and CDR2 (germline): LGHDT, YNNKEL (reference sequence). The CDR3 length is 16 residues. The V end was cut by 4 bases, the J end by 5 bases, with 20 bases between. CDR3 in DNA: TGTGCCAGCAGCCCCTTCGGTGCGGGGGGCCTTACTGAAGCTTTCTTT. Translation gives CASSPFGAGGLTEAFF.